These T cell receptor beta chains were read from a single sample in a study of shared clonotypes between healthy human individuals. The table came from immunoSEQ multiplex PCR; TCRdb's copy has only in-frame clones and leaves some out. The data show more than 900,000 clones, 78% seen once. The specimen was memory CD4+ T cells from PBMCs. The source is a man younger than 30 in good health. Some clones in this sample may be carry-over from other donors' samples. CDR3s include the opening cysteine and the closing phenylalanine or tryptophan. D genes are given only for firm matches. Clone sizes are given selectively: once, few, many, or a class where the clone is expanded.

>.|TRBV7-9|.|TRBJ2-3
CASSLSGSTDTQYF
TGTGCCAGCAGCTTAAGTGGCAGCACAGATACGCAGTATTTT
>.|TRBV7-8|.|TRBJ2-3
CASSARPEGRGTDTQYF
TGTGCCAGCAGCGCGAGACCGGAGGGCCGAGGCACAGATACGCAGTATTTT
>TRBD1|TRBV6-1|.|TRBJ1-1
CASSERQGRVCFF
TGTGCCAGCAGTGAACGACAGGGCCGGGTTTGCTTCTTT
>TRBD1|TRBV7-9|.|TRBJ2-7
CASSLNRGSREQYF
TGTGCCAGCAGCCTCAACAGGGGATCTAGAGAGCAGTACTTC
>.|TRBV25-1|.|TRBJ2-7
CASSEEVFYEQYF
TGTGCCAGCAGTGAAGAGGTCTTCTACGAGCAGTACTTC
>.|TRBV15|.|TRBJ1-1
CATSGTAANTEAFF
TGTGCCACCAGCGGGACGGCCGCGAACACTGAAGCTTTCTTT
>TRBD2|TRBV5-1|.|TRBJ2-2
CASSSQGGNGGELFF
TGCGCCAGCAGCTCCCAGGGAGGGAATGGCGGGGAGCTGTTTTTT
>.|TRBV15|.|TRBJ2-1
CATSREVTGEGEQFF
TGTGCCACCAGCAGAGAGGTGACGGGAGAGGGTGAGCAGTTCTTC
>.|TRBV6-1|.|TRBJ1-5
CASSDRTGGHQPQHF
TGTGCCAGCAGTGACCGGACCGGTGGGCATCAGCCCCAGCATTTT
>.|TRBV2|.|TRBJ1-2
CASSESKNYGYTF
TGTGCCAGCAGTGAGAGCAAGAACTATGGCTACACCTTC
>TRBD1|TRBV15|.|TRBJ2-7
CATSRDIGTGTYEQYF
TGTGCCACCAGCAGAGATATTGGGACAGGTACCTACGAGCAGTACTTC
>.|TRBV7-9|.|TRBJ2-7
CASSLSVSPYEQYF
TGTGCCAGCAGCTTATCGGTCAGCCCTTACGAGCAGTACTTC
>.|TRBV27|.|TRBJ2-7
CASSFNTDTYEQYF
TGTGCCAGCAGTTTCAACACAGATACCTACGAGCAGTACTTC
>TRBD2|TRBV30|.|TRBJ2-5
CAWSTGLAGYQETQYF
TGTGCCTGGAGTACGGGACTAGCGGGATACCAAGAGACCCAGTACTTC
>TRBD1|TRBV30|few|TRBJ1-1
CAWSDQGAGTEAFF
TGTGCCTGGAGTGATCAGGGGGCAGGGACTGAAGCTTTCTTT
>TRBD1|TRBV28|.|TRBJ1-4
CASSWTGTNEKLFF
TGTGCCAGCAGTTGGACAGGGACAAATGAAAAACTGTTTTTT
>.|TRBV5-1|once|TRBJ1-1
CASSLDVGSGTEAFF
TGCGCCAGCAGCTTGGACGTCGGCAGTGGCACTGAAGCTTTCTTT
>TRBD1|TRBV30|once|TRBJ1-1
CAWTLGQGMKNTEAFF
TGTGCCTGGACTCTAGGACAGGGAATGAAGAACACTGAAGCTTTCTTT